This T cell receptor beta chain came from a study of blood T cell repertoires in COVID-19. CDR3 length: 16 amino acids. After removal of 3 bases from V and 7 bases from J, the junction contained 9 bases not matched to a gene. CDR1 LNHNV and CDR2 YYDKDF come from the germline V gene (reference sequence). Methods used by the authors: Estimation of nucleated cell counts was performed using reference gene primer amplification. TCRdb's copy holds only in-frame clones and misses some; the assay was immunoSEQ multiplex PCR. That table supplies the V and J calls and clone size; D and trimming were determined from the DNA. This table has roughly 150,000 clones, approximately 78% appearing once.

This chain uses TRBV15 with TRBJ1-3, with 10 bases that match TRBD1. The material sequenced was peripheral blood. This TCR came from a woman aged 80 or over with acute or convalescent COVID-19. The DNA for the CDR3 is TGTGCCACCAGCAGGGATATGGCGGACAGGGGGAACACCATATATTTT. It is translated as CATSRDMADRGNTIYF.